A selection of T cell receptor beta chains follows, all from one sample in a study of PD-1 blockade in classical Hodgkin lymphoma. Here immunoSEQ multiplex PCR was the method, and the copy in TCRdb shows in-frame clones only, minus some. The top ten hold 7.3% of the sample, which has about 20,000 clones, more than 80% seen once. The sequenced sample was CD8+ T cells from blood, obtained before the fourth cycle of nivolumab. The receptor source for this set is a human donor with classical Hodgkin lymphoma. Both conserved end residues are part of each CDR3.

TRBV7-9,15,CASTSPSGTAYEQYF
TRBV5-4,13,CASTLSMNTEAFF
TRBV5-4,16,CASSLADGTRVETQYF
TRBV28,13,CASTGGGTGELFF
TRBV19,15,CASSIVAENNEKLFF
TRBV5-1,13,CASRGDKRYEQYF
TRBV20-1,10,CSATLDEQYF
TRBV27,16,CASSLATTGVKHEQYF
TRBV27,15,CASSPLLGSGSEQYF
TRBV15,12,CATGGVSYEQYF
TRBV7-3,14,CASSLTGLAETQYF
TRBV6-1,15,CASSDLGSSNQPQHF
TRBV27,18,CASSEAGLRSSYNSPLHF
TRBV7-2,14,CASSLVPATDTQYF
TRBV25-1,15,CASSVRQGGGNTIYF
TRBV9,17,CASSGEPPDRVGTEAFF
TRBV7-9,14,CASSGVSGATGQYF
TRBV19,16,CASDEWTEKSNQPQHF
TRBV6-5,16,CASSLSTSGGAYEQYF
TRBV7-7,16,CASSLTGGVGSNEQFF
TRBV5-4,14,CASSLDNSGNTIYF
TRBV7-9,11,CASSFLTQAFF
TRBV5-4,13,CASSLWGGQPQHF
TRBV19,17,CASSSQTSGGIQETQYF
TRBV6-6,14,CATIPGPNIGGYTF
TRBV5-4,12,CASRRTSGEQFF
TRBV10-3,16,CAIRPDRSEIHQLQYF
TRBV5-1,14,CASSSSGRDYEQYF
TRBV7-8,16,CASSPIRGSRTDTQYF
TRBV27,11,CASSTNTEAFF
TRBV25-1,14,CASSDFYNSYEQYF
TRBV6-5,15,CASSYYSGGSYEQYF
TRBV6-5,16,CASSYSTTGKTYEQYF
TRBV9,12,CASSSEDQPQHF
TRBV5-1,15,CASSLEGVYNQPQHF
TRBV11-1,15,CASRKGRGRTYEQYF
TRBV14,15,CASSPHRGGNTEAFF
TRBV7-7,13,CASSHITGDQQYF
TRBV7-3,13,CASSTTSSYEQYF
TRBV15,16,CATSRDPMESNQPQHF
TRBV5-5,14,CASSPDSGGYGYTF
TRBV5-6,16,CASTHGGGGSTDTQYF
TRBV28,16,CASRQTGWAGTDTQYF
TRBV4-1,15,CASSLTGDSNQPQHF
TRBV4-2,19,CASSQDPGLQAFSYNEQFF
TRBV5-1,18,CASSSWAHTGASTDTQYF
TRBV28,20,CASSVTGEVGTSGGEYEQYF
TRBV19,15,CASSSSEGPHWPQHF
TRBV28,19,CASRLSLVPDRGSVYEQYF
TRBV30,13,CAWRSIGGETQYF
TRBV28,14,CASSLAGAGNTIYF
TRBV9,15,CASSAQDRGFDEQYF
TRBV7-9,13,CASSSPGSFEQYF
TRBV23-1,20,CASDSPCIVQKENNNSPLHF
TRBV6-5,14,CASSYPGLVETQYF